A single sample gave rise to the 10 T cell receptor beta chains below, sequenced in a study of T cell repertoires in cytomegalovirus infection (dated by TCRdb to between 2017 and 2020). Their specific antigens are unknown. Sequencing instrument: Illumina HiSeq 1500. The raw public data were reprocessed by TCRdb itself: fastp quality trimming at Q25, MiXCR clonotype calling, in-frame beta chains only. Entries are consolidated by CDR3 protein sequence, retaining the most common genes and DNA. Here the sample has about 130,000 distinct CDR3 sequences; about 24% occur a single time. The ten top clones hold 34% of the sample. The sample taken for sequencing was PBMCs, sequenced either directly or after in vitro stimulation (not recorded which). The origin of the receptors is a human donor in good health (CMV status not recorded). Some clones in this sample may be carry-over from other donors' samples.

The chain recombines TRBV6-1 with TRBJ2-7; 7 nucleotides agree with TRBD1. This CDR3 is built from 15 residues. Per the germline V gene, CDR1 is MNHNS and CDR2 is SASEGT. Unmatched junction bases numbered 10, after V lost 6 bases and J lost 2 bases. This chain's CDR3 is CASRKTGRTPYEQYF. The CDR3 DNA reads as TGTGCCAGCAGGAAGACAGGGCGGACACCCTACGAGCAGTACTTC.

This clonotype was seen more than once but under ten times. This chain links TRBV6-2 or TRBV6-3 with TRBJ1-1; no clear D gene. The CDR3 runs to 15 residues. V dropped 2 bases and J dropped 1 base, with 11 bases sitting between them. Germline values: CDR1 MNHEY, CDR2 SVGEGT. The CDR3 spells CASSYRPGRNTEAFF. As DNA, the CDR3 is TGTGCCAGCAGTTACCGGCCGGGCAGGAACACTGAAGCTTTCTTT.

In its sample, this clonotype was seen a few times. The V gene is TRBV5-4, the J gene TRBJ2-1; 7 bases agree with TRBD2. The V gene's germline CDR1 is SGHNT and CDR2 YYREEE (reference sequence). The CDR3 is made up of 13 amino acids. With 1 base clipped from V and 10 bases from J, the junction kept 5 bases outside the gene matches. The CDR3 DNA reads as TGTGCCAGCAGCTTGCGACTAGCCAGCGAGCAGTTCTTC. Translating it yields CASSLRLASEQFF.

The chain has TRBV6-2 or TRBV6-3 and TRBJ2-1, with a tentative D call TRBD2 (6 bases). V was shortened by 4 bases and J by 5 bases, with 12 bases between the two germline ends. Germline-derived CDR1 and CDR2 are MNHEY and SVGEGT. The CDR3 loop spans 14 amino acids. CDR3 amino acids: CASSFRGLHNEQFF. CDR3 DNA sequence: TGTGCCAGCAGTTTTAGGGGACTTCACAATGAGCAGTTCTTC.

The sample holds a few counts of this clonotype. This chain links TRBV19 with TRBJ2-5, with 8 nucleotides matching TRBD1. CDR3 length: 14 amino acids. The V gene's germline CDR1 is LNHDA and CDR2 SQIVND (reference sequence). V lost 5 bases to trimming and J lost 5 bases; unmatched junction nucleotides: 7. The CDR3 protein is CASSRQGPGETQYF. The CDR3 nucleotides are TGTGCCAGTAGTCGACAGGGGCCGGGCGAGACCCAGTACTTC.

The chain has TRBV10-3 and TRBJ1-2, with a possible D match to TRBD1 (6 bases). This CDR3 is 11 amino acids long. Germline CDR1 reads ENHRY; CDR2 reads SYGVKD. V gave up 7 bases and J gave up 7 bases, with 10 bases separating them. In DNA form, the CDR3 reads TGTGCCATCACCTCAGGGGTTGGCTACACCTTC. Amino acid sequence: CAITSGVGYTF.

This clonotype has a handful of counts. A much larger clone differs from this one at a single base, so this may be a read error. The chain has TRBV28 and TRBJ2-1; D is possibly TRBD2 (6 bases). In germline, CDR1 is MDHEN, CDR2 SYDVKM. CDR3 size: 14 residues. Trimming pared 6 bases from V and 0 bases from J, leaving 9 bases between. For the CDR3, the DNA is TGTGCCAGCAGGGCGGGGAGCTCCTACAATGAGCAGTTCTTC. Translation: CASRAGSSYNEQFF.

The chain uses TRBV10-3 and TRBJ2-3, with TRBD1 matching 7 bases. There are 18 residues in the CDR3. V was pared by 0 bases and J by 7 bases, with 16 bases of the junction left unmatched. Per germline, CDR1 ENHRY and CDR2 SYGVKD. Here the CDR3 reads CAISESSPTGFRANTQYF. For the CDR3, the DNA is TGTGCCATCAGTGAGTCTTCGCCGACAGGGTTTAGAGCAAATACGCAGTATTTT.

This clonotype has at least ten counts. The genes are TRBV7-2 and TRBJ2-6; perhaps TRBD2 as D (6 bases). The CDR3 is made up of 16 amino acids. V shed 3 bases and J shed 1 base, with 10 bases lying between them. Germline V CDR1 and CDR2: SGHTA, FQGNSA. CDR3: CASSFHGGSGANVLTF. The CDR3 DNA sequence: TGTGCCAGCAGCTTTCATGGGGGGTCTGGGGCCAACGTCCTGACTTTC.

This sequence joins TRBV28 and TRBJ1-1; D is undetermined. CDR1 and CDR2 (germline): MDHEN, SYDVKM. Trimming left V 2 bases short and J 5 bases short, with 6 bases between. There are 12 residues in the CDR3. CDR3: CASSLAATEAFF. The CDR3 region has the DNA TGTGCCAGCAGTTTAGCGGCAACTGAAGCTTTCTTT.